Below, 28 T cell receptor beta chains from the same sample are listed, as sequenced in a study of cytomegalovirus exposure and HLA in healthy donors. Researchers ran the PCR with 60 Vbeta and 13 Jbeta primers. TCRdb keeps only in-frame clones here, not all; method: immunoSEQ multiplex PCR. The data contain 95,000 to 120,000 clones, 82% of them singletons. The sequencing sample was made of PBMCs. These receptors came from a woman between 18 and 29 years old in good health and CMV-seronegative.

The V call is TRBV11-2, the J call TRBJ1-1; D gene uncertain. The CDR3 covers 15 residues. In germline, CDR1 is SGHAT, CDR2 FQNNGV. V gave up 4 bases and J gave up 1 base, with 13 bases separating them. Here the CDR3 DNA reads TGTGCCAGCAGCTCCAAGACACTGACGAACACTGAAGCTTTCTTT. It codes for CASSSKTLTNTEAFF.

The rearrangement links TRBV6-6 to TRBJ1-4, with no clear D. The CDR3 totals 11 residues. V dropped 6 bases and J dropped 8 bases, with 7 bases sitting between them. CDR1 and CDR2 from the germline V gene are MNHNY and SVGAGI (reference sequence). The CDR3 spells CASRGSEKLFF. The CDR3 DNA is TGTGCCAGCAGAGGGAGCGAAAAACTGTTTTTT.

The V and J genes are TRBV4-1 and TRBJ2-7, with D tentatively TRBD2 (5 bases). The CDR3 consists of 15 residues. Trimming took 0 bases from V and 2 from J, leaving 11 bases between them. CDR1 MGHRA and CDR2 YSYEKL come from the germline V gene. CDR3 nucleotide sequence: TGCGCCAGCAGCCAAGAGAGGGCTACGACCTACGAGCAGTACTTC. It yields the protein CASSQERATTYEQYF.

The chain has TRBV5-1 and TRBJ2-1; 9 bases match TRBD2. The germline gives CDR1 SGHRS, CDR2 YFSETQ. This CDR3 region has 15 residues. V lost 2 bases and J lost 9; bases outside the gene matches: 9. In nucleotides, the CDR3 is TGCGCCAGCAGCTTACCGGGACTAGCACAAGGTGAGCAGTTCTTC. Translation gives CASSLPGLAQGEQFF. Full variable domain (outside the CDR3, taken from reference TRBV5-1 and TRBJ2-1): KAGVTQTPRYLIKTRGQQVTLSCSPISGHRSVSWYQQTPGQGLQFLFEYFSETQRNKGNFPGRFSGRQFSNSRSEMNVSTLELGDSALYLCASSLPGLAQGEQFFGPGTRLTVL.

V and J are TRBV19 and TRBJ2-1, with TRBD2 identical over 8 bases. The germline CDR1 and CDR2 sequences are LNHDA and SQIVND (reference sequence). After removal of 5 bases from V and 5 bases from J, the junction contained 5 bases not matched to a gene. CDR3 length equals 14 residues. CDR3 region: CASSPILADNEQFF. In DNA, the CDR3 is TGTGCCAGTAGTCCAATACTAGCGGACAATGAGCAGTTCTTC.

As DNA, the CDR3 is TGTGCCAGCAGCCTAAACCAAGACAGGGTAATTGGCTACACCTTC. Amino acid sequence: CASSLNQDRVIGYTF. The chain has TRBV11-1 and TRBJ1-2, with 7 nucleotides matching TRBD1. CDR3 length: 15 residues. Germline lookup yields CDR1 SGHAT and CDR2 FQDESV (reference sequence). Losses at the gene ends were 5 bases for V and 7 bases for J; bases not matched to a gene: 13. Full variable domain (outside the CDR3, taken from reference TRBV11-1 and TRBJ1-2): EAEVAQSPRYKITEKSQAVAFWCDPISGHATLYWYRQILGQGPELLVQFQDESVVDDSQLPKDRFSAERLKGVDSTLKIQPAELGDSAMYLCASSLNQDRVIGYTFGSGTRLTVV.

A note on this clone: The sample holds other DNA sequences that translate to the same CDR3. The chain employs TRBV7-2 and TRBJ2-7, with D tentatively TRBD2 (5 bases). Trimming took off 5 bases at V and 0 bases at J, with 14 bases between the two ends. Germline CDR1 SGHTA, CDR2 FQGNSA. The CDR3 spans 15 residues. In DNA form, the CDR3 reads TGTGCCAGCAGCCTAGAGGTCGGACTCTCCTACGAGCAGTACGTC. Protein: CASSLEVGLSYEQYV.

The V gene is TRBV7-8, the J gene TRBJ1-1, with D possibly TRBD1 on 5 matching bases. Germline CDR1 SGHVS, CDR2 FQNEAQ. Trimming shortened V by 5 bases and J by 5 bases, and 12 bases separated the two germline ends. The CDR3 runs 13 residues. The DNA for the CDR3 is TGTGCCAGCAGCCCAGGGCTGTTGACTGAAGCTTTCTTT. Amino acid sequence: CASSPGLLTEAFF. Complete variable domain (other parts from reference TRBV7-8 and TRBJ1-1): GAGVSQSPRYKVAKRGQDVALRCDPISGHVSLFWYQQALGQGPEFLTYFQNEAQLDKSGLPSDRFFAERPEGSVSTLKIQRTQQEDSAVYLCASSPGLLTEAFFGQGTRLTVV.

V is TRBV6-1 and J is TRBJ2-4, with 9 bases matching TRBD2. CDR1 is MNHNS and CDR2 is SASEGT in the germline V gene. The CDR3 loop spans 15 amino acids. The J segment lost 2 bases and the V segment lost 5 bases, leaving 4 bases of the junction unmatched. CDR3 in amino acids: CASSFSGSTKNIQYF. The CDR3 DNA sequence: TGTGCCAGCAGTTTTAGCGGGAGTACCAAAAACATTCAGTACTTC.

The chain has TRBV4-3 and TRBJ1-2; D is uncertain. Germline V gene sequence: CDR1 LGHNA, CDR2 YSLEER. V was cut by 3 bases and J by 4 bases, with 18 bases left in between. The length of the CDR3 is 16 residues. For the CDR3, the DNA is TGCGCCAGCAGCCAGGACTCCGGGTCCCTGCGCTATGGCTACACCTTC. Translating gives CASSQDSGSLRYGYTF.

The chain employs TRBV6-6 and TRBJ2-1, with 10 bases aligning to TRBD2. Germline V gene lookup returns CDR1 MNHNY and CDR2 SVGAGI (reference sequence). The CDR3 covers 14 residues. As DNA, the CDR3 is TGTGCAGCCGGGGGCCTAGCGGGAGTAGGCGAGCAGTTCTTC. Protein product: CAAGGLAGVGEQFF.

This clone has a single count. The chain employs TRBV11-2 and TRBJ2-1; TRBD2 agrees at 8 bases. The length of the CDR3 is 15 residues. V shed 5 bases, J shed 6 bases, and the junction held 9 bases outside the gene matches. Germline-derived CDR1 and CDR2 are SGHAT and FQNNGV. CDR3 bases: TGTGCCAGCAGCCGAGCGGGAGTCCCTGGCAATGAGCAGTTCTTC. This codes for CASSRAGVPGNEQFF.

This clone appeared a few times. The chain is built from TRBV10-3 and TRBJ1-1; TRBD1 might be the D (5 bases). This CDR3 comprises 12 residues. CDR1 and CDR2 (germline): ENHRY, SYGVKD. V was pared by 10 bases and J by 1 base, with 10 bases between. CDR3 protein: CATSQGNTEAFF. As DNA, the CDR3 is TGTGCCACCTCTCAGGGGAACACTGAAGCTTTCTTT.

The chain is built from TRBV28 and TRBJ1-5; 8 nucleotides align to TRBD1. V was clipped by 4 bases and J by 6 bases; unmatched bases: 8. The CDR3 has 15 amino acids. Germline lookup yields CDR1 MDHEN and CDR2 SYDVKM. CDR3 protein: CASSSVQGAVQPQHF. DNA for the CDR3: TGTGCCAGCAGTTCAGTGCAGGGGGCGGTTCAGCCCCAGCATTTT. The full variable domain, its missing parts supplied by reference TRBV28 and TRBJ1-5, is DVKVTQSSRYLVKRTGEKVFLECVQDMDHENMFWYRQDPGLGLRLIYFSYDVKMKEKGDIPEGYSVSREKKERFSLILESASTNQTSMYLCASSSVQGAVQPQHFGDGTRLSIL.

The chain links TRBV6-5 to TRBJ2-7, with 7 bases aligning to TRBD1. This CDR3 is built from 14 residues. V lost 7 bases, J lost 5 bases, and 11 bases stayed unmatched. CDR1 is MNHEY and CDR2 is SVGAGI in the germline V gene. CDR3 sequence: CASMKTGAFHEQYV. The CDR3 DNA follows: TGTGCCAGCATGAAAACAGGGGCATTCCACGAGCAGTACGTC.

The CDR3 loop is CASRGVRTGTSSSGYTF. The CDR3 DNA is TGTGCCAGCAGGGGGGTCAGGACAGGAACCTCCTCTTCCGGCTACACCTTC. The V gene is TRBV5-8, the J gene TRBJ1-2, with 7 bases identical to TRBD1. The CDR3 is 17 residues long. From germline, CDR1 is SGHTS and CDR2 YDEGEE. After removal of 5 bases from V and 8 bases from J, the junction contained 21 bases not matched to a gene.

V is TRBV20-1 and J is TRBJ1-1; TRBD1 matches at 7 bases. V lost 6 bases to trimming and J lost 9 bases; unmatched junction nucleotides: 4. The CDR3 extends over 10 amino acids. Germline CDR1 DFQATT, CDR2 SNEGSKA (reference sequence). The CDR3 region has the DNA TGCAGTGCCTTACAGGGGCAAGCTTTCTTT. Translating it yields CSALQGQAFF.

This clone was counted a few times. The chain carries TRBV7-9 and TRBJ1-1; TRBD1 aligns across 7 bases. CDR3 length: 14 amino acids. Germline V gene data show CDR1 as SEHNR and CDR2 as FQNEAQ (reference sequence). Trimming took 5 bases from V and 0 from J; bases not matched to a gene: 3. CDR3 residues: CASSMTGLNTEAFF. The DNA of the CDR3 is TGTGCCAGCAGCATGACAGGGTTGAACACTGAAGCTTTCTTT.

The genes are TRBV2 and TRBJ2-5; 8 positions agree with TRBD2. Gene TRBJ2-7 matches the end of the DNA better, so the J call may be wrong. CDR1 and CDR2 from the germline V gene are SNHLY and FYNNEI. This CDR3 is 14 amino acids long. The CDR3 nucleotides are TGTGCCAGCAGCCAACTAGCGGAACACTACGAGCAGTACTTC. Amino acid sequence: CASSQLAEHYEQYF.

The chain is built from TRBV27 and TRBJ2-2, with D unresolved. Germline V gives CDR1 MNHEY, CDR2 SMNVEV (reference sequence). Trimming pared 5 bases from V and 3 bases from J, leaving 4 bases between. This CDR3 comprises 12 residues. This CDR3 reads CASSLYTGELFF. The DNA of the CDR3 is TGTGCCAGCAGTCTCTACACCGGGGAGCTGTTTTTT.

In DNA form, the CDR3 reads TGTGCCAGCGGATGGGGGACTGCGAACACCGGGGAGCTGTTTTTT. Amino acid sequence: CASGWGTANTGELFF. This sequence joins TRBV5-6 and TRBJ2-2; possibly TRBD2 for D (6 bases). V lost 7 bases and J 0 bases, leaving 13 bases between the germline ends. The length of the CDR3 is 15 residues. Germline V CDR1 and CDR2: SGHDT, YYEEEE.

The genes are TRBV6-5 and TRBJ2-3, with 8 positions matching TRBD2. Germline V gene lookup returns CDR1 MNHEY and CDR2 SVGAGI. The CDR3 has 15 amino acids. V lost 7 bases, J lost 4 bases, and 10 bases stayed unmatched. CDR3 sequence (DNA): TGTGCCAGCAAAGATACTCGGGGGGGTTCAGATACGCAGTATTTT. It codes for CASKDTRGGSDTQYF.

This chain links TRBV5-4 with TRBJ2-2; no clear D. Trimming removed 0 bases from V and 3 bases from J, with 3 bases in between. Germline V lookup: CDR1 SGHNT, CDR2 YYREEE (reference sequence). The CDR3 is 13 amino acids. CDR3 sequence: CASSLEHTGELFF. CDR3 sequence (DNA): TGTGCCAGCAGCTTGGAGCACACCGGGGAGCTGTTTTTT.

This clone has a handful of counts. The CDR3 loop reads CASSYGDRGREQPQHF. CDR3 nucleotides: TGTGCCAGCAGTTACGGGGACAGGGGAAGGGAACAGCCCCAGCATTTT. V usage is TRBV6-5 and J usage is TRBJ1-5, with TRBD1 matching over 10 bases. V shed 2 bases, J shed 7 bases, and the junction held 8 bases outside the gene matches. Germline values: CDR1 MNHEY, CDR2 SVGAGI. This CDR3 contains 16 residues.

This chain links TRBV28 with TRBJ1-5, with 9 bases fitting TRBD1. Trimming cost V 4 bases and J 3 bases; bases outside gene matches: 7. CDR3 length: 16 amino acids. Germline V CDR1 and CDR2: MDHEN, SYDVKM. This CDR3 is CASSSSDRGYNQPQHF. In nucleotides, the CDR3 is TGTGCCAGCAGTTCCTCGGACAGGGGATACAATCAGCCCCAGCATTTT.

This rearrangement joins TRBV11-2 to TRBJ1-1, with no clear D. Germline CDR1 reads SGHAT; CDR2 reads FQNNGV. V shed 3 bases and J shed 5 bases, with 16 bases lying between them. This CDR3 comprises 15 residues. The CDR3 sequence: CASSLQSGIRTEAFF. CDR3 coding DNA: TGTGCCAGCAGCTTGCAGTCGGGAATTCGGACTGAAGCTTTCTTT.

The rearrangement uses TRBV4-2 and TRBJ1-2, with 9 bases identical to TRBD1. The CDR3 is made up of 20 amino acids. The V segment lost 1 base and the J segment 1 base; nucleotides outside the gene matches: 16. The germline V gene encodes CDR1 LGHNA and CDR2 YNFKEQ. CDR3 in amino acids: CASSQAKGGGQGGYNYGYTF. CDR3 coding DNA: TGTGCCAGCAGCCAAGCAAAGGGTGGGGGACAGGGAGGTTATAACTATGGCTACACCTTC.

In DNA, the CDR3 is TGTGCCAGCAGCTTAGGGGCCTGGCGGGAGGCGAACACCGGGGAGCTGTTTTTT. Its translation is CASSLGAWREANTGELFF. The chain is built from TRBV11-3 and TRBJ2-2, with 8 bases fitting TRBD2. The V gene's germline CDR1 is SGHNT and CDR2 YENEEA. CDR3 length: 18 residues. J gave up 0 bases and V 1 base, and 7 bases lay outside the gene matches.